The 22 T cell receptor beta chains in this list originate from one sample, sequenced in a study of blood T cell repertoires in COVID-19. Clones were sequenced by immunoSEQ multiplex PCR, and TCRdb holds only the in-frame ones, with some missing. The table lists 450,000 to 500,000 clones, 75% to 90% of them singletons. The sample was PBMCs or T cells enriched from blood (not recorded which). These receptors came from a woman aged 55-69 years who had recovered from COVID-19.

The chain has TRBV30 and TRBJ2-5; D perhaps matches TRBD2 (7 bases). The CDR3 sequence is 17 residues long. Per the germline V gene, CDR1 is GTSNPN and CDR2 is SVGIG (reference sequence). Trimming took off 0 bases at V and 2 bases at J, with 19 bases between the two ends. The CDR3 DNA reads as TGTGCCTGGAGTGTACCGTGGGGGGCGGGGGATCAAGAGACCCAGTACTTC. It yields the protein CAWSVPWGAGDQETQYF. Full variable domain (rest looked up from reference TRBV30 and TRBJ2-5): SQTIHQWPATLVQPVGSPLSLECTVEGTSNPNLYWYRQAAGRGLQLLFYSVGIGQISSEVPQNLSASRPQDRQFILSSKKLLLSDSGFYLCAWSVPWGAGDQETQYFGPGTRLLVL.

The chain is built from TRBV24-1 and TRBJ2-2; D might be TRBD2 (5 bases). Trimming shortened V by 0 bases and J by 7 bases, and 8 bases separated the two germline ends. Per the germline V gene, CDR1 is KGHDR and CDR2 is SFDVKD. This CDR3 has 14 amino acids. CDR3 DNA: TGTGCCACCAGTGATTTGCTCGAGGGCGGGGAGCTGTTTTTT. Translating it yields CATSDLLEGGELFF.

The chain uses TRBV6-1 and TRBJ1-5; no firm D call. Germline V lookup: CDR1 MNHNS, CDR2 SASEGT. The CDR3 has 13 residues. Trimming removed 3 bases from V and 7 bases from J, with 10 bases in between. The CDR3 sequence is CASSDITRQPQHF. CDR3 in DNA: TGTGCCAGCAGTGACATCACGAGGCAGCCCCAGCATTTT.

This clone was picked up a small number of times. V usage is TRBV25-1 and J usage is TRBJ1-6, with D possibly being TRBD1 (6 bases). Germline V gene lookup returns CDR1 MGHDK and CDR2 SYGVNS. The CDR3 consists of 15 residues. Trimming cost V 6 bases and J 8 bases, with 17 bases left between them. This CDR3 is CASRPQRGSDSPLHF. The CDR3 bases are TGTGCCAGCAGGCCTCAGAGGGGGTCTGATTCACCCCTCCACTTT.

This chain links TRBV27 with TRBJ2-1, with 8 bases fitting TRBD1. Germline values: CDR1 MNHEY, CDR2 SMNVEV (reference sequence). This CDR3 has 16 residues. V shed 0 bases and J 2 bases; nucleotides not matched to a gene: 3. Written as DNA, the CDR3 is TGTGCCAGCAGTTTATCGTTCAGGGGGCCCTACAATGAGCAGTTCTTC. Protein product: CASSLSFRGPYNEQFF.

This chain uses TRBV10-1 with TRBJ2-7, with D possibly being TRBD2 (6 bases). V dropped 3 bases and J dropped 6 bases, with 15 bases sitting between them. The CDR3 runs 14 residues. Germline loops: CDR1 WNHNN, CDR2 SYGVQD (reference sequence). The CDR3 protein is CASSDGGRSGEQYF. DNA for the CDR3: TGCGCCAGCAGTGATGGAGGGAGATCGGGCGAGCAGTACTTC.

The chain is built from TRBV6-6 and TRBJ2-5, with 8 bases lining up with TRBD1. V trimming: 6 bases; J trimming: 1 base; junction bases outside the gene matches: 4. The CDR3 is made up of 14 amino acids. The germline gives CDR1 MNHNY, CDR2 SVGAGI (reference sequence). The CDR3 DNA is TGTGCCAGCAGCTACGACAGGGGCCAAGAGACCCAGTACTTC. This sequence encodes CASSYDRGQETQYF.

The CDR3 loop reads CAIEAGEPLNTEAFF. DNA for the CDR3: TGTGCCATCGAAGCAGGGGAGCCTCTGAACACTGAAGCTTTCTTT. V gene TRBV2 combines with J gene TRBJ1-1, with TRBD1 as a possible D gene (6 bases). The CDR3 length is 15 residues. Germline CDR1 reads SNHLY; CDR2 reads FYNNEI. V dropped 10 bases and J dropped 0 bases, with 18 bases sitting between them.

The rearrangement links TRBV5-8 to TRBJ2-7; 7 bases match TRBD1. Germline V gene data show CDR1 as SGHTS and CDR2 as YDEGEE. This CDR3 is built from 14 residues. V lost 5 bases and J lost 0; bases outside the gene matches: 5. The CDR3 DNA is TGTGCCAGCAGTAAACAGGGGAGCTCCTACGAGCAGTACGTC. As protein: CASSKQGSSYEQYV.

The chain's CDR3 is CASSEAPASEQYF. In nucleotides, the CDR3 is TGTGCCAGCAGTGAAGCTCCAGCGAGCGAGCAGTACTTC. The chain uses TRBV2 and TRBJ2-7; no clear D gene. Germline assignment: CDR1 SNHLY and CDR2 FYNNEI. Trimming pared 0 bases from V and 6 bases from J, leaving 9 bases between. This CDR3 is built from 13 residues.

The chain recombines TRBV18 with TRBJ2-2, with no clear D. The V gene lost 2 bases and the J gene lost 3 bases, with 7 bases spanning the gap. The CDR3 runs 14 residues. Germline CDR1 and CDR2: KGHSH and LQKENI. The CDR3 sequence: CASSPNRDTGELFF. The CDR3 DNA reads TGTGCCAGCTCACCAAATAGAGACACCGGGGAGCTGTTTTTT.

This chain links TRBV7-9 with TRBJ2-2; D is perhaps TRBD1 (6 bases). The CDR3 is 17 residues long. Germline CDR1 and CDR2: SEHNR and FQNEAQ (reference sequence). Trimming removed 4 bases at V and 0 bases at J, with 15 bases between. CDR3 in DNA: TGTGCCAGCAGCTCCTCCCCGCAGGGGACGAACACCGGGGAGCTGTTTTTT. Its protein is CASSSSPQGTNTGELFF.

The chain joins TRBV9 to TRBJ1-1; TRBD1 matches 10 bases. The CDR3 consists of 18 residues. The germline CDR1 and CDR2 sequences are SGDLS and YYNGEE. Losses at the gene ends were 1 base for V and 9 bases for J; bases not matched to a gene: 18. CDR3: CASSVFPASGTGEVKAFF. Here the CDR3 DNA reads TGTGCCAGCAGCGTATTTCCGGCATCCGGGACAGGGGAGGTGAAAGCTTTCTTT.

The chain couples TRBV5-1 to TRBJ2-1, with 8 bases fitting TRBD2. V trimming: 0 bases; J trimming: 5 bases; junction bases outside the gene matches: 10. This CDR3 region has 17 residues. Germline assignment: CDR1 SGHRS and CDR2 YFSETQ. The CDR3 protein is CASSLVPTGGTDNEQFF. The CDR3 bases are TGCGCCAGCAGCTTGGTACCTACGGGGGGGACGGACAATGAGCAGTTCTTC.

This clone was recorded once. The genes are TRBV6-6 and TRBJ1-2; 7 nucleotides align to TRBD1. From germline, CDR1 is MNHNY and CDR2 SVGAGI (reference sequence). Trimming removed 0 bases from V and 1 base from J; junction bases left unmatched: 5. The CDR3 is 16 amino acids. DNA for the CDR3: TGTGCCAGCAGTTACTCCGCGGGACAGCTTAACTATGGCTACACCTTC. Translated, it gives CASSYSAGQLNYGYTF.

The V call is TRBV27, the J call TRBJ2-7; tentatively, D is TRBD1 (6 bases). The CDR3 has 15 amino acids. Trimming took off 8 bases at V and 2 bases at J, with 19 bases between the two ends. Germline V gives CDR1 MNHEY, CDR2 SMNVEV (reference sequence). The CDR3 nucleotides are TGTGCCAGCCCCCTATCGAGCACAGGGCCCTACGAGCAGTACGTC. Translated: CASPLSSTGPYEQYV.

V usage is TRBV5-4 and J usage is TRBJ1-1, with no clear D. Trimming removed 5 bases at V and 3 bases at J, with 11 bases between. CDR1 is SGHNT, CDR2 YYREEE, per germline (reference sequence). The CDR3 runs to 13 residues. The chain's CDR3 is CASSLEMDTEAFF. The CDR3 coding sequence is TGTGCCAGCAGTCTGGAGATGGACACTGAAGCTTTCTTT.

The chain employs TRBV15 and TRBJ2-1; perhaps TRBD2 as D (6 bases). Trimming stripped 0 bases from V and 1 base from J, with 19 bases between. This CDR3 has 19 residues. CDR1 is LNHNV and CDR2 is YYDKDF in the germline V gene (reference sequence). CDR3 residues: CATSRDPVTRAFSYNEQFF. CDR3 DNA: TGTGCCACCAGCAGAGACCCCGTGACTAGGGCCTTTTCCTACAATGAGCAGTTCTTC.

This clone occurred once. The chain couples TRBV5-1 to TRBJ2-5; 9 bases are shared with TRBD1. The ends lost 0 bases at V and 1 base at J; junction bases unmatched: 7. From germline, CDR1 is SGHRS and CDR2 YFSETQ. This CDR3 contains 17 residues. As DNA, the CDR3 is TGCGCCAGCAGCTTGGGGAGGGACAGGGACTCCCAAGAGACCCAGTACTTC. Amino acids: CASSLGRDRDSQETQYF.

The chain employs TRBV9 and TRBJ1-6; D is unclear. Trimming shortened V by 0 bases and J by 8 bases, and 12 bases separated the two germline ends. The CDR3 length is 15 residues. Looked up from germline, CDR1 is SGDLS and CDR2 is YYNGEE. Here the CDR3 reads CASSVGQASDSPLHF. CDR3 DNA: TGTGCCAGCAGCGTAGGGCAGGCTTCCGATTCACCCCTCCACTTT.

This clone was counted once. The chain combines TRBV3-1 (or the pseudogene TRBV3-2) with TRBJ2-1; D gene uncertain. Between the trimmed V and J ends, which lost 1 base and 9 bases, there was a span of 10 bases. The germline V gene encodes CDR1 LGHDT and CDR2 YNNKEL (reference sequence). This CDR3 contains 13 residues. Here the CDR3 reads CASSQAVPGEQFF. Written as DNA, the CDR3 is TGTGCCAGCAGCCAAGCCGTACCCGGTGAGCAGTTCTTC.

The J gene is TRBJ2-5, the V gene TRBV28, with 11 bases aligning to TRBD2. The V and J ends lost 3 bases and 5 bases, in that order; junction bases with no gene match: 11. The CDR3 sequence is 17 residues long. Germline CDR1 MDHEN, CDR2 SYDVKM. The CDR3 loop reads CASSFLSGGGPLETQYF. CDR3 nucleotides: TGTGCCAGCAGTTTCCTTAGCGGGGGGGGCCCTCTGGAGACCCAGTACTTC.